The TCR beta chain under discussion was sequenced for a study of regulatory T cells in long-lasting Graves disease. Time point reported: newly diagnosed GD, antithyroid drugs for less than 3 months. RNA from PBMCs was the source of the TCR library. V gave up 4 bases and J gave up 0 bases, with 14 bases separating them. The CDR3 consists of 16 residues. From germline, CDR1 is SGHNT and CDR2 YYREEE (reference sequence). Broader study findings: Between persistent patients, around 2,900 public clonotypes were shared, exceeding the 966 shared between new patients. Patients with persistent Graves' had lower TCR diversity than newly diagnosed patients.

With regard to this clonotype: Its antigen is unidentified.

Relying on iRepertoire HTBI primers and Arm-PCR of CDR3 regions, the team built TCR beta libraries. TCRdb redid the calling of the multiplex PCR reads with MiXCR, one entry per CDR3 protein. This table holds over 400,000 distinct CDR3 sequences, 14% found once. This same sample was also taken into another study, of T cells in Graves' hyperthyroidism and ophthalmopathy.

The TCR originated in a woman between 50 and 59 years old with Graves disease. This material consisted of peripheral blood mononuclear cells (PBMCs), taken at new diagnosis, from a patient treated with antithyroid drugs. The rearrangement uses TRBV5-4 and TRBJ2-1, with D possibly being TRBD2 (5 bases). CDR3 protein: CASSPNAGSSYNEQFF. The CDR3 DNA is TGTGCCAGCAGCCCTAACGCGGGTAGCTCCTACAATGAGCAGTTCTTC. The whole variable domain, remainder taken from reference TRBV5-4 and TRBJ2-1, is ETGVTQSPTHLIKTRGQQVTLRCSSQSGHNTVSWYQQALGQGPQFIFQYYREEENGRGNFPPRFSGLQFPNYSSELNVNALELDDSALYLCASSPNAGSSYNEQFFGPGTRLTVL.